This record covers a single T cell receptor (beta chain). Its antigen is not yet known. Base-call qualities are not available, and no considerably larger clone is one nucleotide away. These data come from a study of human T cells and chemical hapten exposure (TCRdb year 2021). The study in broad terms: For sensitization, 2% DPC in acetone was applied to a roughly 2 cm by roughly 2 cm area of upper inner arm skin. Patch tests used Finn chambers with 0.01% DPC on the upper back, scored after 6 days by International Contact Dermatitis Research Group standards. About 30 alopecia patients provided blood for TCR sequencing at one to four time points (pre-sensitization, 2, 6 and 24 weeks). The study tracked peripheral blood TCR repertoire changes in vivo during primary and secondary sensitization to the hapten diphenylcyclopropenone (DPC) in alopecia patients. Alopecia areata with under or over 50% scalp involvement, alopecia totalis and alopecia universalis were represented in the patient cohort, which was mostly female. Throughout the approximately 26-week study period, patients were also given weekly therapeutic DPC doses on the scalp. Libraries were pooled for sequencing, and per-sample TCR yields varied mainly because of small differences in library volumes within the pool. Blood samples were taken from patients before sensitization (week 0) and at 2, 6 and about 24 weeks after DPC sensitization. What the work shows at the level of the full study, not this receptor alone: Significantly more large CDR3 similarity clusters were formed by expanded TCRs than by pre-sensitization or healthy control sets, consistent with antigen-driven responses. Repeated subsampling changed both the strength of the expansion versus patch-test correlation and the threshold at which the correlation became significant. A positive correlation was found between the number of PT1 expanded TCRs and patch test score, with significance reached at thresholds 8, 16 and 32 but not 4. Alopecia, a presumed autoimmune disease, was present in all patients, so the immune response of the patients might differ from that of healthy individuals. DPC sensitization did not change how many TCRs were above 1 in 1000 frequency, and no evidence was found of alterations in global repertoire structure.

Germline trimming: 0 bases from V, 6 bases from J; junction bases outside gene matches: 8. The CDR3 goes from the cysteine to the phenylalanine over 16 residues. Only the CDR3 portion is preserved as DNA: 48 bases, with reading frame beginning at the first base. CDR1 and CDR2 were assigned from the germline V gene as ENHRY and SYGVKD. The library was obtained by RACE. Sequencing was carried out with a NextSeq 500. During library preparation, unique molecular identifiers were attached to individual cDNA molecules so that TCRs could be counted quantitatively and reproducibly. Each blood RNA sample was used to sequence both TCR alpha and TCR beta chains. In the authors' own workflow: A median of about 100,000 TCRs per sample was observed, with a range of roughly 23,224 to 700,000. The Decombinator software suite was used to annotate the V, J and CDR3 of the TCR reads. For PS versus PT1 abundance plots, all samples were subsampled to the same number of TCRs (28,000). Expanded TCRs were defined as absent before sensitization and observed at least eight times at the 2-week time point. The public reads were reprocessed in TCRdb via fastp at Q25 and MiXCR, keeping in-frame beta chains. All rows with the same CDR3 protein become a single entry with the most common DNA and genes. These V and J calls derive from TCRdb rather than the authors' analysis. The sample table contains about 190,000 distinct CDR3 sequences; only one count was recorded for around a quarter of them. Of the sample, over 2% falls within the top ten clones.

Interpreted using the paper, the time point label stands for: patch test 3, about 24 weeks after DPC sensitization. Explained via the paper, the treatment or condition label denotes: therapeutic diphenylcyclopropenone sensitization with weekly scalp DPC. Blood at each patch-test visit was drawn before the patch test was applied. Patients were eligible if aged 18 to 70, diagnosed with alopecia and judged suitable for DPC therapy, and pregnant patients were excluded. Total RNA was extracted from unfractionated whole blood collected in Tempus Blood RNA tubes. This specimen was whole blood, taken in connection with sensitization to the hapten diphenylcyclopropenone (DPC). This TCR derives from a woman between 40 and 50 years old with alopecia areata. Some clones in this sample may be carry-over from other donors' samples. The receptor chain draws on TRBV10-3 and TRBJ1-2; TRBD1 matches 9 bases in the middle. CDR3 reads: CAISESTRTGDHGYTF. The nucleotide sequence is TGTGCCATCAGTGAGTCGACTCGGACAGGGGACCATGGCTACACCTTC.